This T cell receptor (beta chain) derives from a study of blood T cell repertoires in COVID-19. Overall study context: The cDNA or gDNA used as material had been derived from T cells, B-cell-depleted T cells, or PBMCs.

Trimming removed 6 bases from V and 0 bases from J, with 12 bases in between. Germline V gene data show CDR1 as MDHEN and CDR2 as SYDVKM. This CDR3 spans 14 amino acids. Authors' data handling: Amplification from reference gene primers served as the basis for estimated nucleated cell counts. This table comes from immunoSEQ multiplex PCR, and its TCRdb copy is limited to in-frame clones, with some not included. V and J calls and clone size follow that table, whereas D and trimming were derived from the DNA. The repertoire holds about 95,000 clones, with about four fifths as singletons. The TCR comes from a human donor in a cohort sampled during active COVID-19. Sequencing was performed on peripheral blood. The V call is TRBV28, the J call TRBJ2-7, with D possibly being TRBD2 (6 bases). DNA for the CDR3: TGTGCCAGCAGGGAGGGCTTACTCTCCTACGAGCAGTACTTC. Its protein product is CASREGLLSYEQYF.